One sample yielded the 6 T cell receptor beta chains listed below, sequenced in a study of blood T cell repertoires in COVID-19. Profiled with immunoSEQ multiplex PCR; TCRdb holds only in-frame clones, not every one. This repertoire shows around 230,000 clones, approximately 78% found once; its top ten account for about 9%. The source material was PBMCs or T cells enriched from blood (not recorded which). These receptors came from a man between 35 and 55 years old who had recovered from COVID-19.

The chain employs TRBV18 and TRBJ1-1, with 7 bases identical to TRBD1. V shed 3 bases and J 0 bases; nucleotides not matched to a gene: 7. Germline loops: CDR1 KGHSH, CDR2 LQKENI. CDR3 length equals 16 residues. CDR3 in amino acids: CASSPPLDRLNTEAFF. The DNA of the CDR3 is TGTGCCAGCTCACCCCCCCTGGACAGGCTGAACACTGAAGCTTTCTTT.

V and J are TRBV18 and TRBJ1-2, with a weak D call TRBD1 (5 bases). The CDR3 extends over 15 amino acids. Trimming removed 5 bases from V and 7 bases from J, with 20 bases in between. CDR1 is KGHSH and CDR2 is LQKENI in the germline V gene. The CDR3 protein is CASSLQSGTGRGYTF. As DNA, the CDR3 is TGTGCCAGCTCATTACAGTCCGGGACTGGCCGTGGCTACACCTTC.

This chain joins TRBV7-6 and TRBJ1-1, with TRBD1 as a possible D gene (6 bases). The V end was cut by 8 bases, the J end by 1 base, with 14 bases between. Germline loops: CDR1 SGHVS, CDR2 FNYEAQ. The CDR3 has 14 amino acids. The CDR3 here is CASARTVGNTEAFF. The CDR3 region has the DNA TGTGCCAGCGCCCGGACAGTGGGGAACACTGAAGCTTTCTTT.

The gene calls are TRBV5-4 and TRBJ2-3; possible D gene TRBD2, 5 bases. Germline values: CDR1 SGHNT, CDR2 YYREEE (reference sequence). Trimming pared 3 bases from V and 8 bases from J, leaving 13 bases between. The CDR3 covers 13 residues. DNA of the CDR3: TGTGCCAGCAGCTCCGACGGGGTGTTTACGCAGTATTTT. Residues: CASSSDGVFTQYF.

This chain joins TRBV7-2 and TRBJ1-1; a possible D gene is TRBD1 (6 bases). The CDR3 covers 12 residues. Trimming left V 3 bases short and J 10 bases short, with 12 bases between. The germline V gene encodes CDR1 SGHTA and CDR2 FQGNSA. The CDR3, as DNA: TGTGCCAGCAGCTTTGGCACAGGGAGAGCTTTCTTT. It yields the protein CASSFGTGRAFF.

The chain carries TRBV2 and TRBJ2-3; tentative D call: TRBD1 (5 bases). Trimming pared 2 bases from V and 8 bases from J, leaving 5 bases between. Germline CDR1 reads SNHLY; CDR2 reads FYNNEI. The CDR3 covers 11 residues. CDR3 region: CASSERGTQYF. The CDR3 DNA sequence: TGTGCCAGCAGTGAAAGGGGTACGCAGTATTTT.